This passage covers 18 T cell receptor beta chains from one sample sequenced in a study of cytomegalovirus exposure and HLA in healthy donors. The PCR had 60 Vbeta and 13 Jbeta primers. The protocol was immunoSEQ multiplex PCR, while the TCRdb copy is restricted to in-frame clones and leaves out a portion. This sample yields roughly 250,000 clones, of which roughly two thirds are seen a single time; roughly 2.4% belongs to the top ten. Sample: PBMCs. The receptors stem from a female donor in good health and CMV-seronegative.

This chain uses TRBV6-1 with TRBJ2-7, with D maybe TRBD1 (5 bases). Germline CDR1 reads MNHNS; CDR2 reads SASEGT. This CDR3 contains 13 residues. The ends were cut back, 4 bases at V and 3 bases at J, with 10 bases in the middle. CDR3 sequence reads: CASSAGHLYEQYF. CDR3 DNA: TGTGCCAGCAGTGCCGGACACCTCTACGAGCAGTACTTC.

V and J are TRBV5-6 and TRBJ2-7; D perhaps matches TRBD1 (6 bases). The germline V and J ends were trimmed by 3 bases and 0 bases, with 10 bases remaining between them. Germline V gives CDR1 SGHDT, CDR2 YYEEEE. The CDR3 contains 14 residues. The CDR3: CASSYQGSSYEQYF. The CDR3 coding sequence is TGTGCCAGCAGCTACCAGGGGAGCTCCTACGAGCAGTACTTC.

The chain uses TRBV2 and TRBJ2-2; 8 bases match TRBD2. The length of the CDR3 is 15 residues. The V segment lost 7 bases and the J segment 2 bases; nucleotides outside the gene matches: 6. CDR1 SNHLY and CDR2 FYNNEI come from the germline V gene. The CDR3 DNA sequence: TGTGCCAGCATGAGTAGCGGGACTAACACCGGGGAGCTGTTTTTT. Its protein product is CASMSSGTNTGELFF.

V and J are TRBV7-9 and TRBJ1-4; 9 bases agree with TRBD1. Germline CDR1 SEHNR, CDR2 FQNEAQ (reference sequence). V gave up 1 base and J gave up 8 bases; unmatched junction bases: 8. This CDR3 has 16 amino acids. CDR3 region: CASSLDPGQGREKLFF. CDR3 nucleotides: TGTGCCAGCAGCTTAGATCCGGGACAGGGTAGGGAAAAACTGTTTTTT.

The V call is TRBV6-1, the J call TRBJ2-2, with TRBD2 as a possible D gene (5 bases). Germline-derived CDR1 and CDR2 are MNHNS and SASEGT. This CDR3 has 17 amino acids. V lost 2 bases, J lost 4 bases, and 17 bases lay in between. The CDR3 loop is CASSELLGSVSTGELFF. DNA for the CDR3: TGTGCCAGCAGTGAACTTCTGGGTAGCGTTAGCACCGGGGAGCTGTTTTTT.

V usage is TRBV19 and J usage is TRBJ2-1, with 11 bases aligning to TRBD2. Germline loops: CDR1 LNHDA, CDR2 SQIVND (reference sequence). This CDR3 comprises 15 residues. V dropped 5 bases and J dropped 8; count of bases not matched to a gene: 8. CDR3 coding DNA: TGTGCCAGTAGTCTCGGGACTAGCGGCTCCGATGAGCAGTTCTTC. Protein sequence: CASSLGTSGSDEQFF.

This clone was detected only once. V and J are TRBV9 and TRBJ1-5; a possible D gene is TRBD1 (6 bases). Germline lookup yields CDR1 SGDLS and CDR2 YYNGEE. V gave up 4 bases and J gave up 3 bases, with 14 bases separating them. The CDR3 runs 15 residues. The CDR3: CASSLSGQPNQPQHF. The DNA for the CDR3 is TGTGCCAGCAGCTTAAGCGGACAGCCCAATCAGCCCCAGCATTTT.

The rearrangement links TRBV5-1 to TRBJ2-2, with 7 bases identical to TRBD1. The CDR3 has 17 amino acids. J was trimmed by 1 base and V by 4 bases; bases with no gene match: 10. The germline V gene encodes CDR1 SGHRS and CDR2 YFSETQ. The CDR3 region has the DNA TGCGCCAGCAGCCTATCTCTTAGGGGGCGGAACACCGGGGAGCTGTTTTTT. It yields the protein CASSLSLRGRNTGELFF.

As to this clone: A junction end diverges from the germline sequence, so it may reflect a read error. This chain links TRBV11-3 with TRBJ2-1; 8 nucleotides match TRBD1. Germline values: CDR1 SGHNT, CDR2 YENEEA. CDR3 length equals 12 residues. The CDR3, as DNA: TGTGCCAGCAGAAAAGGGGGGACAGGCCCCATCTTC. Its protein product is CASRKGGTGPIF.

The chain links TRBV5-1 to TRBJ1-1; 7 positions match TRBD1. Per the germline V gene, CDR1 is SGHRS and CDR2 is YFSETQ. The CDR3 contains 17 residues. J was trimmed by 4 bases and V by 4 bases; bases with no gene match: 16. The CDR3 is CASSRDLQGQMSTEAFF. The CDR3 DNA reads TGCGCCAGCAGCAGGGATTTACAGGGGCAAATGTCCACTGAAGCTTTCTTT.

This clone has a handful of counts. The genes are TRBV29-1 and TRBJ2-2; D unresolved. This CDR3 has 13 residues. Per the germline V gene, CDR1 is SQVTM and CDR2 is ANQGSEA. Trimming pared 5 bases from V and 5 bases from J, leaving 12 bases between. CDR3 region: CSVLAQLTGELFF. CDR3 nucleotide sequence: TGCAGCGTTCTGGCCCAACTAACCGGGGAGCTGTTTTTT.

This clone was seen only a few times. The V call is TRBV27, the J call TRBJ2-5; TRBD2 aligns across 14 bases. This CDR3 contains 15 residues. V lost 2 bases to trimming and J lost 7 bases; unmatched junction nucleotides: 3. CDR1 is MNHEY and CDR2 is SMNVEV in the germline V gene (reference sequence). The CDR3 reads CASSLRTSGRPTQYF. The CDR3 coding sequence is TGTGCCAGCAGTTTAAGGACTAGCGGGAGGCCGACCCAGTACTTC.

This clone was seen only once. The chain recombines TRBV7-3 with TRBJ1-1; TRBD1 matches at 7 bases. This CDR3 has 14 residues. Losses at the gene ends were 3 bases for V and 4 bases for J; bases not matched to a gene: 5. Germline values: CDR1 SGHTA, CDR2 FQGTGA. In nucleotides, the CDR3 is TGTGCCAGCAGCTTGCAGGGGGTGAGCACTGAAGCTTTCTTT. Protein sequence: CASSLQGVSTEAFF.

This clone was observed a single time. V is TRBV6-1 and J is TRBJ1-4; D is unresolved. V lost 4 bases, J lost 5 bases, and 8 bases lay in between. The CDR3 length is 13 residues. Per the germline V gene, CDR1 is MNHNS and CDR2 is SASEGT. CDR3 DNA: TGTGCCAGCAGTGGCCAGGAAAATGAAAAACTGTTTTTT. It translates to CASSGQENEKLFF.

This chain joins TRBV5-4 and TRBJ1-4, with 8 bases identical to TRBD1. Germline V gives CDR1 SGHNT, CDR2 YYREEE (reference sequence). J lost 2 bases, V lost 2 bases, and 8 bases had no gene match. The CDR3 consists of 17 residues. CDR3 bases: TGTGCCAGCAGCTTCCGCCAGGGGGCATCGACTAATGAAAAACTGTTTTTT. Its translation: CASSFRQGASTNEKLFF.

DNA of the CDR3: TGTGCCAGCAGTGAGGGGGGGAGCAATCAGCCCCAGCATTTT. Residues: CASSEGGSNQPQHF. The rearrangement uses TRBV27 and TRBJ1-5; D is possibly TRBD1 (6 bases). Trimming removed 5 bases from V and 1 base from J, with 9 bases in between. CDR1 MNHEY and CDR2 SMNVEV come from the germline V gene (reference sequence). The CDR3 is made up of 14 amino acids.

The chain recombines TRBV27 with TRBJ1-1, with a weak D call TRBD1 (5 bases). In germline, CDR1 is MNHEY, CDR2 SMNVEV (reference sequence). Trimming removed 3 bases from V and 7 bases from J, with 9 bases in between. This CDR3 spans 12 amino acids. The DNA for the CDR3 is TGTGCCAGCAGTTTTGGGGGGGGTGAAGCTTTCTTT. This codes for CASSFGGGEAFF.

This clone turned up a few times. The chain combines TRBV5-6 with TRBJ1-2, with TRBD1 identical over 9 bases. V lost 0 bases and J lost 4; bases outside the gene matches: 7. There are 16 residues in the CDR3. Germline assignment: CDR1 SGHDT and CDR2 YYEEEE. Written as DNA, the CDR3 is TGTGCCAGCAGCTTGGGGGACGGGACAGGGCTCTATGGCTACACCTTC. Protein: CASSLGDGTGLYGYTF.